The 31 T cell receptor beta chains below come from one sample, sequenced in a study of CD8+ T cells in alopecia areata. TCR sequencing used cDNA made by reverse transcription of extracted RNA. Measured with immunoSEQ multiplex PCR; TCRdb has only the in-frame clones, and not every one. This table holds about 110,000 clones, around 50% found once. Treatment meaning: oral pan-JAK inhibitor, 5-10 mg twice daily. Sequencing was performed on CD8+ T cells sorted from blood, taken at week 24, from a patient treated with tofacitinib. These receptors all stem from a human donor with alopecia areata.

The chain recombines TRBV11-2 with TRBJ2-3; TRBD1 matches at 7 bases. CDR1 is SGHAT and CDR2 is FQNNGV in the germline V gene. The length of the CDR3 is 16 residues. J gave up 4 bases and V 5 bases, and 12 bases lay outside the gene matches. CDR3 DNA: TGTGCCAGCAGCCACCTGGGCACAGGGGTTCCAGATACGCAGTATTTT. It codes for CASSHLGTGVPDTQYF.

About this clone itself: One end of the junction does not line up with germline, which may come from a read error. The sample holds other DNA sequences that translate to the same CDR3. The chain couples TRBV4-1 to TRBJ2-1, with TRBD2 identical over 10 bases. The CDR3 loop spans 15 amino acids. Germline V gene sequence: CDR1 MGHRA, CDR2 YSYEKL. CDR3 DNA: TGTGCCAGCAGCCAAGAGCGGGGGGGCTACAATGAGCAGTTCTTC. Amino acid sequence: CASSQERGGYNEQFF.

The chain uses TRBV5-6 and TRBJ2-1, with D possibly being TRBD1 (6 bases). This CDR3 has 14 residues. The germline V gene encodes CDR1 SGHDT and CDR2 YYEEEE. V dropped 3 bases and J dropped 8 bases, with 15 bases sitting between them. The CDR3 sequence is CASSYRDNPYEQFF. DNA of the CDR3: TGTGCCAGCAGCTACCGGGACAACCCCTATGAGCAGTTCTTC.

This clone was found a few times. The V and J genes are TRBV29-1 and TRBJ1-1; no clear D. The CDR3 contains 13 residues. Looked up from germline, CDR1 is SQVTM and CDR2 is ANQGSEA. V lost 4 bases, J lost 5 bases, and 14 bases lay in between. The CDR3 nucleotides read TGCAGCGTTGCAACCCCAGTTTCAACTGAAGCTTTCTTT. Protein sequence: CSVATPVSTEAFF.

The chain combines TRBV5-1 with TRBJ1-1; perhaps TRBD1 as D (6 bases). The germline V and J ends were trimmed by 3 bases and 8 bases, with 11 bases remaining between them. Germline V gene sequence: CDR1 SGHRS, CDR2 YFSETQ. The CDR3 has 12 amino acids. The DNA for the CDR3 is TGCGCCAGCAGCTCGGGACACGTCGAAGCTTTCTTT. Protein: CASSSGHVEAFF.

The chain combines TRBV30 with TRBJ2-7, with D maybe TRBD2 (6 bases). The V gene lost 0 bases and the J gene lost 3 bases, with 12 bases spanning the gap. The CDR3 covers 14 residues. The germline CDR1 and CDR2 sequences are GTSNPN and SVGIG (reference sequence). For the CDR3, the DNA is TGTGCCTGGAGTGTGGTGGGACTTTTCTACGAGCAGTACTTC. Translated, it gives CAWSVVGLFYEQYF.

This chain connects TRBV5-6 to TRBJ2-7; 10 positions match TRBD1. The V gene end was trimmed by 4 bases and the J gene end by 4 bases; junction bases not matched to a gene: 5. Germline CDR1 and CDR2: SGHDT and YYEEEE. This CDR3 has 14 amino acids. CDR3 amino acids: CASSRQGAAYEQYF. The CDR3 coding sequence is TGTGCCAGCAGCCGACAGGGGGCGGCTTACGAGCAGTACTTC.

The chain combines TRBV11-2 with TRBJ2-1; 12 positions agree with TRBD1. After removal of 5 bases from V and 6 bases from J, the junction contained 11 bases not matched to a gene. Germline V gives CDR1 SGHAT, CDR2 FQNNGV. The CDR3 is made up of 17 amino acids. The CDR3, as DNA: TGTGCCAGCAGCGGGACAGGGGGCGGTTTTAAGTTCAATGAGCAGTTCTTC. This encodes CASSGTGGGFKFNEQFF.

The CDR3 spells CASSTSGGQETQYF. The CDR3 DNA follows: TGTGCCAGTTCGACTAGCGGGGGACAAGAGACCCAGTACTTC. The chain uses TRBV2 and TRBJ2-5; TRBD2 agrees at 12 bases. CDR3 length: 14 residues. V was clipped by 9 bases and J by 2 bases; unmatched bases: 4. Looked up from germline, CDR1 is SNHLY and CDR2 is FYNNEI.

The V call is TRBV4-3, the J call TRBJ1-2; TRBD1 is a possible D gene (5 bases). Germline loops: CDR1 LGHNA, CDR2 YSLEER. The CDR3 is made up of 14 amino acids. V lost 5 bases to trimming and J lost 0 bases, with 10 bases between them. CDR3 nucleotides: TGCGCCAGCAGCGTGACAGACTCTAACTATGGCTACACCTTC. Translated: CASSVTDSNYGYTF.

V and J are TRBV5-1 and TRBJ1-4; D not certain. The germline V gene encodes CDR1 SGHRS and CDR2 YFSETQ. Trimming took 2 bases from V and 2 from J, leaving 4 bases between them. This CDR3 spans 13 amino acids. This chain's CDR3 is CASSFATNEKLFF. The CDR3 DNA reads as TGCGCCAGCAGCTTTGCCACTAATGAAAAACTGTTTTTT. Variable domain in full (rest from reference TRBV5-1 and TRBJ1-4): KAGVTQTPRYLIKTRGQQVTLSCSPISGHRSVSWYQQTPGQGLQFLFEYFSETQRNKGNFPGRFSGRQFSNSRSEMNVSTLELGDSALYLCASSFATNEKLFFGSGTQLSVL.

CDR3: CASSPEQGLENEQFF. The CDR3 region has the DNA TGTGCCAGCAGCCCCGAACAGGGACTAGAGAATGAGCAGTTCTTC. The V and J genes are TRBV11-2 and TRBJ2-1; 8 nucleotides agree with TRBD2. Trimming at V came to 5 bases and at J to 7 bases, leaving 10 bases not matched to a gene. The germline gives CDR1 SGHAT, CDR2 FQNNGV. The length of the CDR3 is 15 residues.

This clone has just a few counts. The chain combines TRBV4-1 with TRBJ2-7, with D hard to call. The CDR3 is 13 residues long. Trimming left V 4 bases short and J 3 bases short, with 10 bases between. Germline-derived CDR1 and CDR2 are MGHRA and YSYEKL. The CDR3 coding sequence is TGCGCCAGCAGCCCAGGCCTCAGCTACGAGCAGTACTTC. It translates to CASSPGLSYEQYF.

This chain links TRBV5-1 with TRBJ1-1; TRBD1 matches 7 bases. The V gene's germline CDR1 is SGHRS and CDR2 YFSETQ. The CDR3 spans 14 residues. V shed 2 bases and J 5 bases; nucleotides not matched to a gene: 6. CDR3 amino acids: CASSLTTGWTEAFF. The CDR3, as DNA: TGCGCCAGCAGCTTAACGACAGGGTGGACTGAAGCTTTCTTT.

The CDR3 spells CSVDGGDDQETQYF. The CDR3 DNA sequence: TGCAGCGTTGATGGCGGAGACGATCAAGAGACCCAGTACTTC. This chain connects TRBV29-1 to TRBJ2-5, with unresolved D. The germline V and J ends were trimmed by 3 bases and 2 bases, with 13 bases remaining between them. The CDR3 has 14 residues. CDR1 is SQVTM and CDR2 is ANQGSEA in the germline V gene.

The CDR3, as DNA: TGTGCCAGCAGCCCCCTGCTGGGGGGGTACAATGAGCAGTTCTTC. This translates into CASSPLLGGYNEQFF. The V and J genes are TRBV11-2 and TRBJ2-1, with 7 bases aligning to TRBD2. V gave up 5 bases and J gave up 4 bases; unmatched junction bases: 8. Germline CDR1 is SGHAT and CDR2 is FQNNGV. This CDR3 spans 15 amino acids.

The chain joins TRBV5-6 to TRBJ2-6; maybe TRBD1 (5 bases). Germline V gene data show CDR1 as SGHDT and CDR2 as YYEEEE. The V end lost 6 bases, the J end lost 0 bases, and 16 bases lay between the germline ends. The CDR3 extends over 17 amino acids. Here the CDR3 reads CASTFSTGNSGANVLTF. The CDR3 bases are TGTGCCAGCACCTTCAGTACAGGCAACTCTGGGGCCAACGTCCTGACTTTC.

This clone was observed a handful of times. This chain joins TRBV9 and TRBJ2-7; the match to TRBD2 covers 7 bases. Germline loops: CDR1 SGDLS, CDR2 YYNGEE. V lost 4 bases and J lost 2; bases outside the gene matches: 9. This CDR3 has 15 residues. The CDR3 loop is CASSPNPGGTYEQYF. The CDR3 DNA follows: TGTGCCAGCAGCCCGAACCCGGGGGGAACCTACGAGCAGTACTTC.

This chain links TRBV14 with TRBJ2-5; D ambiguous. The V gene lost 2 bases and the J gene lost 4 bases, with 11 bases spanning the gap. The length of the CDR3 is 14 residues. Germline V lookup: CDR1 SGHDN, CDR2 FVKESK. CDR3 loop: CASSQSVDSETQYF. The DNA of the CDR3 is TGTGCCAGCAGCCAATCCGTGGATTCAGAGACCCAGTACTTC.

Ten or more counts support this clone. The chain is built from TRBV27 and TRBJ2-7; the D is unclear. The ends were cut back, 5 bases at V and 0 bases at J, with 8 bases in the middle. CDR1 is MNHEY, CDR2 SMNVEV, per germline (reference sequence). CDR3 size: 13 residues. The CDR3 bases are TGTGCCAGCAGTACCCGGGTCTCCTACGAGCAGTACTTC. Translation gives CASSTRVSYEQYF.

The chain uses TRBV19 and TRBJ2-1, with TRBD2 identical over 12 bases. This CDR3 is 17 amino acids long. With V trimmed by 3 bases and J by 5 bases, 8 bases remained unmatched. Germline V gene lookup returns CDR1 LNHDA and CDR2 SQIVND (reference sequence). CDR3 protein: CASSMASGGARDNEQFF. The CDR3 DNA follows: TGTGCCAGTAGTATGGCTAGCGGGGGGGCTCGTGACAATGAGCAGTTCTTC.

This chain uses TRBV6-1 with TRBJ2-3; D may be TRBD1 or TRBD2 (5 bases each). V was pared by 7 bases and J by 4 bases, with 18 bases between. Germline V gene lookup returns CDR1 MNHNS and CDR2 SASEGT. The CDR3 sequence is 15 residues long. For the CDR3, the DNA is TGTGCCAGCATATCCGGGACGGCTGTCGCAGATACGCAGTATTTT. Residues: CASISGTAVADTQYF.

This clone was recorded once. This chain joins TRBV4-1 and TRBJ1-6; no definite D call. The CDR3 is 16 amino acids. Trimming shortened V by 0 bases and J by 8 bases, and 14 bases separated the two germline ends. Per germline, CDR1 MGHRA and CDR2 YSYEKL. CDR3 protein: CASSQEAPSLHSPLHF. CDR3 DNA sequence: TGCGCCAGCAGCCAAGAGGCGCCCTCCCTGCATTCACCCCTCCACTTT.

The chain links TRBV19 to TRBJ2-2; TRBD1 aligns across 9 bases. Germline V lookup: CDR1 LNHDA, CDR2 SQIVND (reference sequence). V trimming: 10 bases; J trimming: 4 bases; junction bases outside the gene matches: 16. The CDR3 totals 17 residues. The CDR3 spells CATQSLSRTGVTGELFF. The CDR3 DNA reads as TGTGCCACCCAGAGCCTATCCCGGACAGGGGTCACCGGGGAGCTGTTTTTT.

V usage is TRBV9 and J usage is TRBJ2-5; 8 nucleotides agree with TRBD1. V lost 0 bases to trimming and J lost 3 bases; unmatched junction nucleotides: 1. Germline CDR1 reads SGDLS; CDR2 reads YYNGEE. The CDR3 contains 14 residues. The CDR3 DNA sequence: TGTGCCAGCAGCGTAGCAGGGGGCGAAGAGACCCAGTACTTC. Protein: CASSVAGGEETQYF.

The rearrangement joins TRBV13 to TRBJ1-6, with D possibly matching TRBD1 (5 bases). CDR3 size: 16 residues. Trimming removed 4 bases from V and 9 bases from J, with 19 bases in between. Germline V lookup: CDR1 PRHDT, CDR2 FYEKMQ (reference sequence). CDR3 sequence (DNA): TGTGCCAGCAGCTATAATACAGGCGAAGCGGGTTCACCCCTCCACTTT. It translates to CASSYNTGEAGSPLHF.

This clone appeared a few times. This CDR3 is CAWGDENSNQPQHF. The CDR3 DNA follows: TGTGCCTGGGGGGACGAAAATAGCAATCAGCCCCAGCATTTT. V usage is TRBV30 and J usage is TRBJ1-5; D is perhaps TRBD1 (5 bases). Germline V gives CDR1 GTSNPN, CDR2 SVGIG (reference sequence). The CDR3 contains 14 residues. V lost 5 bases and J lost 0, with 11 bases in between.

V gene TRBV30 combines with J gene TRBJ2-6; perhaps TRBD2 as D (5 bases). Germline loops: CDR1 GTSNPN, CDR2 SVGIG (reference sequence). The CDR3 length is 15 residues. Trimming left V 0 bases short and J 4 bases short, with 10 bases between. DNA of the CDR3: TGTGCCTGGAGTGTACTAGGGTCCGGGGCCAACGTCCTGACTTTC. This gives the protein CAWSVLGSGANVLTF.

This chain connects TRBV28 to TRBJ2-5; no clear D. Germline V gene sequence: CDR1 MDHEN, CDR2 SYDVKM. The ends were cut back, 7 bases at V and 4 bases at J, with 16 bases in the middle. There are 14 residues in the CDR3. Written as DNA, the CDR3 is TGTGCCAGCACCCTGAACTCTATGGCAGAGACCCAGTACTTC. It specifies CASTLNSMAETQYF. Drawing the rest from reference TRBV28 and TRBJ2-5, the complete variable domain is DVKVTQSSRYLVKRTGEKVFLECVQDMDHENMFWYRQDPGLGLRLIYFSYDVKMKEKGDIPEGYSVSREKKERFSLILESASTNQTSMYLCASTLNSMAETQYFGPGTRLLVL.

This clone was seen more than once but under ten times. The chain has TRBV7-9 and TRBJ1-5; D possibly corresponds to TRBD1 (5 bases). The length of the CDR3 is 13 residues. V dropped 10 bases and J dropped 4 bases, with 14 bases sitting between them. CDR1 and CDR2 (germline): SEHNR, FQNEAQ (reference sequence). The CDR3 loop reads CATSGSINQPQHF. CDR3 nucleotide sequence: TGTGCCACCTCAGGGAGCATTAATCAGCCCCAGCATTTT. Full variable domain (remainder filled in from reference TRBV7-9 and TRBJ1-5): DTGVSQNPRHKITKRGQNVTFRCDPISEHNRLYWYRQTLGQGPEFLTYFQNEAQLEKSRLLSDRFSAERPKGSFSTLEIQRTEQGDSAMYLCATSGSINQPQHFGDGTRLSIL.

This clone was detected a few times. The V gene is TRBV29-1, the J gene TRBJ2-7; D perhaps matches TRBD1 (6 bases). Germline CDR1 SQVTM, CDR2 ANQGSEA. Trimming left V 3 bases short and J 2 bases short, with 11 bases between. The CDR3 consists of 13 residues. The CDR3 sequence: CSVDLTGTYEQYF. CDR3 in DNA: TGCAGCGTTGATTTGACAGGTACCTACGAGCAGTACTTC.